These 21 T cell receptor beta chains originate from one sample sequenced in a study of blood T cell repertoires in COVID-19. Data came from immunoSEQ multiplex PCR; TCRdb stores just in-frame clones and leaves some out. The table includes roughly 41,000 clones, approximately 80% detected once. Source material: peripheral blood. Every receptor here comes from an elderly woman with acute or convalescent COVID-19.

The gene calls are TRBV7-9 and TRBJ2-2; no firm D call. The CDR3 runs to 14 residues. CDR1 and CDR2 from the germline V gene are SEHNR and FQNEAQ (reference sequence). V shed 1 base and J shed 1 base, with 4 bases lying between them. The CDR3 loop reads CASSLEQNTGELFF. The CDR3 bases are TGTGCCAGCAGCTTAGAACAGAACACCGGGGAGCTGTTTTTT.

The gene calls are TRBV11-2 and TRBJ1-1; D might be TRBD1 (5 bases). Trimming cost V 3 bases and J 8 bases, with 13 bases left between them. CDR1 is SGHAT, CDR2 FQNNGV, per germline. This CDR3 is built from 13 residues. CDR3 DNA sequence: TGTGCCAGCAGCTTCGGGGCGGAGGGCGAAGCTTTCTTT. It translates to CASSFGAEGEAFF. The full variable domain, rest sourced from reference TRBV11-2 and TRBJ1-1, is EAGVAQSPRYKIIEKRQSVAFWCNPISGHATLYWYQQILGQGPKLLIQFQNNGVVDDSQLPKDRFSAERLKGVDSTLKIQPAKLEDSAVYLCASSFGAEGEAFFGQGTRLTVV.

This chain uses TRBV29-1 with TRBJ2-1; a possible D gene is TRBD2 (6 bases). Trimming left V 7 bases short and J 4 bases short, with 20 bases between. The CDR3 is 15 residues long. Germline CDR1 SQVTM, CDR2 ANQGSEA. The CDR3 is CSGSKQAGSYNEQFF. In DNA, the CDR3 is TGCAGCGGGTCAAAACAAGCGGGTTCTTACAATGAGCAGTTCTTC.

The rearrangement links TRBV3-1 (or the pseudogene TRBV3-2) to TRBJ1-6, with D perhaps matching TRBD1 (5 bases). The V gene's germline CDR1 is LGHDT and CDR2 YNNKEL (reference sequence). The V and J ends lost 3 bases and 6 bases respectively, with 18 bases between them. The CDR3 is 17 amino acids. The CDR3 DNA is TGTGCCAGCAGCCATAACACGGGGGGGGTAGGTAATTCACCCCTCCACTTT. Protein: CASSHNTGGVGNSPLHF.

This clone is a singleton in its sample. The CDR3 protein is CASSLLGGEGSEQYF. As DNA, the CDR3 is TGCGCCAGCAGCTTGCTGGGCGGGGAAGGAAGCGAGCAGTACTTC. The chain employs TRBV5-1 and TRBJ2-7, with D possibly matching TRBD2 (6 bases). This CDR3 is 15 amino acids long. Trimming stripped 1 base from V and 6 bases from J, with 17 bases between. Germline loops: CDR1 SGHRS, CDR2 YFSETQ.

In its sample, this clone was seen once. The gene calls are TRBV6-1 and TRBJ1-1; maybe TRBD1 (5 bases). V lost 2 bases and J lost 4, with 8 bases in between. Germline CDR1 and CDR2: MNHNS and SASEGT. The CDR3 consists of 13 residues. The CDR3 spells CASSERRGTEAFF. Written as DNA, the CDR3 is TGTGCCAGCAGTGAACGGAGGGGCACTGAAGCTTTCTTT.

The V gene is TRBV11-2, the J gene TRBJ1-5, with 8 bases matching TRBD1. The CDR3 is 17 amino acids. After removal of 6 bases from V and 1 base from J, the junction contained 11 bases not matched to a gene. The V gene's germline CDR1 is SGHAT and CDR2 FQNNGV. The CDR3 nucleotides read TGTGCCAGCAGTTCTGGACAGGGAGGAGCGAGCAATCAGCCCCAGCATTTT. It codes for CASSSGQGGASNQPQHF.

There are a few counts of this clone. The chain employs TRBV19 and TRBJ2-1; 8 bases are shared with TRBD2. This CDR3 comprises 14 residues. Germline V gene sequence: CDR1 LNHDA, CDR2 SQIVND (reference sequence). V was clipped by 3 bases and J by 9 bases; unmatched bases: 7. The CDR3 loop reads CASSIRAGEAEQFF. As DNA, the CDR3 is TGTGCCAGTAGTATTCGAGCGGGGGAGGCTGAGCAGTTCTTC.

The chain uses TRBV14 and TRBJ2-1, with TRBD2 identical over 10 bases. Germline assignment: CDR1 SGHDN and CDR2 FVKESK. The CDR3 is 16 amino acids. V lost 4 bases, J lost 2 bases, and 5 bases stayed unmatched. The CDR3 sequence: CASSPLAGGPYNEQFF. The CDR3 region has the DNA TGTGCCAGCAGCCCTTTAGCGGGGGGCCCCTACAATGAGCAGTTCTTC.

The CDR3 nucleotides are TGTGCCAGCTCCCTTGGAGGCGGGGGCTCAGGAGATACGCAGTATTTT. Translation: CASSLGGGGSGDTQYF. V is TRBV18 and J is TRBJ2-3, with D possibly matching TRBD2 (7 bases). Trimming took 6 bases from V and 5 from J, leaving 21 bases between them. Germline CDR1 reads KGHSH; CDR2 reads LQKENI. This CDR3 has 16 residues.

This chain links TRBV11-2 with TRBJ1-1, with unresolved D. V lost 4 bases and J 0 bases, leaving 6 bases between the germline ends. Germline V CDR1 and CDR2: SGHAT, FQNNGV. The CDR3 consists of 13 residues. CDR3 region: CASSSAVNTEAFF. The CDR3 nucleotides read TGTGCCAGCAGCTCGGCGGTGAACACTGAAGCTTTCTTT. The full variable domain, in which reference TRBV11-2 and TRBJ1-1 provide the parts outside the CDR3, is EAGVAQSPRYKIIEKRQSVAFWCNPISGHATLYWYQQILGQGPKLLIQFQNNGVVDDSQLPKDRFSAERLKGVDSTLKIQPAKLEDSAVYLCASSSAVNTEAFFGQGTRLTVV.

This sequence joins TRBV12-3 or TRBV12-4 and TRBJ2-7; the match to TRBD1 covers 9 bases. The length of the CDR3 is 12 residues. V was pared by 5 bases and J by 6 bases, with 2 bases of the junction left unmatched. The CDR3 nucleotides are TGTGCCAGCAGTCGGGACAGGGTCGAGCAGTACTTC. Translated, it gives CASSRDRVEQYF.

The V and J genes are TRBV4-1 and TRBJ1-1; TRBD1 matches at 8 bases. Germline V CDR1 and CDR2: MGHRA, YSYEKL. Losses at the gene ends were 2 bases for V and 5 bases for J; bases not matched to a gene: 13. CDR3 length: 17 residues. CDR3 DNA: TGCGCCAGCAGCCAACAGAGACAGGGGAGGGGGAAGACTGAAGCTTTCTTT. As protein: CASSQQRQGRGKTEAFF.

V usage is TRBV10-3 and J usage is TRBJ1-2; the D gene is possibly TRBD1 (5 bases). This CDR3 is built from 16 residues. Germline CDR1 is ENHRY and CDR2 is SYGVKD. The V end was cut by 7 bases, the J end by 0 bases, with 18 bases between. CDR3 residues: CAINPSGEAANYGYTF. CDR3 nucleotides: TGTGCCATCAATCCTTCGGGGGAGGCAGCTAACTATGGCTACACCTTC.

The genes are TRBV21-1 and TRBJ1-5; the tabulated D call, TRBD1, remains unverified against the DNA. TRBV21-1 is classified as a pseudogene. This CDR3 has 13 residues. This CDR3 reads CASSRTGGQPQHF. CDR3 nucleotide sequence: TGTGCCAGCAGCAGAACAGGGGGACAGCCCCAGCATTTT.

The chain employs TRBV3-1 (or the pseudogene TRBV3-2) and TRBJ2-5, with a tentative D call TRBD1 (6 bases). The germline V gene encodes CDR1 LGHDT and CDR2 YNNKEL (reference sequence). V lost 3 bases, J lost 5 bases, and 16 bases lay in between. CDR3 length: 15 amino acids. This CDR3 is CASSHGQRGMETQYF. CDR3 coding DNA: TGTGCCAGCAGCCACGGACAGAGGGGAATGGAGACCCAGTACTTC.

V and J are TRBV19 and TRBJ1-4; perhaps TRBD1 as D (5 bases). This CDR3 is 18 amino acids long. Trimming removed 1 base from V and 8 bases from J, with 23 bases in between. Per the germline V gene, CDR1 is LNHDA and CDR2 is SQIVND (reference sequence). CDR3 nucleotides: TGTGCCAGTAGTATAGGGGCAGGGATTGGGGTTCTGGGGGAAAAACTGTTTTTT. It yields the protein CASSIGAGIGVLGEKLFF. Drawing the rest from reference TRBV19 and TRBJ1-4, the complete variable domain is DGGITQSPKYLFRKEGQNVTLSCEQNLNHDAMYWYRQDPGQGLRLIYYSQIVNDFQKGDIAEGYSVSREKKESFPLTVTSAQKNPTAFYLCASSIGAGIGVLGEKLFFGSGTQLSVL.

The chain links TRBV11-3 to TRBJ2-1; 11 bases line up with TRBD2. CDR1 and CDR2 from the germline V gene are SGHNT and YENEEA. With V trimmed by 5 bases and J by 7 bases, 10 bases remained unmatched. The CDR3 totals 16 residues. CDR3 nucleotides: TGTGCCAGCAGCCCTCGAGTAGCGGGGGGGCGTAATGAGCAGTTCTTC. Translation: CASSPRVAGGRNEQFF.

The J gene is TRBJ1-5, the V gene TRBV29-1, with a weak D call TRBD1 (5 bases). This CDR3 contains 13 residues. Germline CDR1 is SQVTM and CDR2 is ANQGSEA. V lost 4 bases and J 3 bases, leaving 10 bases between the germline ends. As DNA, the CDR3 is TGCAGCGTTGTGACAGATCCCAATCAGCCCCAGCATTTT. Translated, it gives CSVVTDPNQPQHF.

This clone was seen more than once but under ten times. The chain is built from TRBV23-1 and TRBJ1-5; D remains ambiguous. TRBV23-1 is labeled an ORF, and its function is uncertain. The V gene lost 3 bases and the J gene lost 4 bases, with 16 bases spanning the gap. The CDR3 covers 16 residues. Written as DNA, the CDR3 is TGCGCCAGCAGTCACCAGGTCCTCCTTGGGAATCAGCCCCAGCATTTT. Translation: CASSHQVLLGNQPQHF.

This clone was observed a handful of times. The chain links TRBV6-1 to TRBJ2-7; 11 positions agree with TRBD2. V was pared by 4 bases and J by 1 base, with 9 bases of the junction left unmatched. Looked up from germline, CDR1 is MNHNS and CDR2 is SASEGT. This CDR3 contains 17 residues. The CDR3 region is CASSAALRTSGSYEQYF. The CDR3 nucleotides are TGTGCCAGCAGTGCGGCGCTTCGGACTAGCGGGTCCTACGAGCAGTACTTC.